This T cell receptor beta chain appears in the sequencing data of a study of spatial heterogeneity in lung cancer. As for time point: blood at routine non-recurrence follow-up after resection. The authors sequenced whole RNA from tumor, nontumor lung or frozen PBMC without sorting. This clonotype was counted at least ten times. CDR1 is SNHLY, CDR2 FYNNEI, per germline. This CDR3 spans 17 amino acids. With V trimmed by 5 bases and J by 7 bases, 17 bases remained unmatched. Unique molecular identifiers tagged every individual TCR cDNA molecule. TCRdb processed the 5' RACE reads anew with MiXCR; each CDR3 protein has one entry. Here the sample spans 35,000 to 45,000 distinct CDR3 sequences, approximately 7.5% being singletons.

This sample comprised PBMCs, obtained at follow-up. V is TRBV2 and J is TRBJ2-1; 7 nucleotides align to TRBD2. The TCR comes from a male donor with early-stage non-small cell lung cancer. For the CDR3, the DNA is TGTGCCAGCAGTTTCGATGCCCTAGAGCGGGGCCTAAATGAGCAGTTCTTC. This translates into CASSFDALERGLNEQFF.